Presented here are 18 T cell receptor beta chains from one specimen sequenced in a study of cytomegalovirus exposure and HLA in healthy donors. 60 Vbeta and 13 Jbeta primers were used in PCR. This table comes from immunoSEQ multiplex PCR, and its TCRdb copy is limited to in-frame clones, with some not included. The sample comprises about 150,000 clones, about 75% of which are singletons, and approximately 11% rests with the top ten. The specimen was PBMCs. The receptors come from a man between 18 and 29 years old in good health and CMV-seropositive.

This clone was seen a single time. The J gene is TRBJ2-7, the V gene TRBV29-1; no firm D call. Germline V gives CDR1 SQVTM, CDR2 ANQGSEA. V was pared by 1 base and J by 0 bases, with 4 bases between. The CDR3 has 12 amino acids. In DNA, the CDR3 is TGCAGCGTTGAAGTCAGCTCCTACGAGCAGTACTTC. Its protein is CSVEVSSYEQYF.

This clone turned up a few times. The DNA of the CDR3 is TGTGCCAGCAGCCCGCCCCTAGCGGGAGGAGATAATGAGCAGTTCTTC. This encodes CASSPPLAGGDNEQFF. The chain combines TRBV7-9 with TRBJ2-1, with 11 bases lining up with TRBD2. The ends lost 5 bases at V and 7 bases at J; junction bases unmatched: 10. The CDR3 extends over 16 amino acids. Germline loops: CDR1 SEHNR, CDR2 FQNEAQ (reference sequence).

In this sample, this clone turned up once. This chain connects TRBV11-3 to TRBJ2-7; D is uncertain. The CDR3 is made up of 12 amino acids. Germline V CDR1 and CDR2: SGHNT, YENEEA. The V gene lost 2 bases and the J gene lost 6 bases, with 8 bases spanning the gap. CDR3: CASSLTPSEQYF. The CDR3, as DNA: TGTGCCAGCAGCTTAACCCCCAGCGAGCAGTACTTC. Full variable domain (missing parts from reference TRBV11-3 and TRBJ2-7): EAGVVQSPRYKIIEKKQPVAFWCNPISGHNTLYWYLQNLGQGPELLIRYENEEAVDDSQLPKDRFSAERLKGVDSTLKIQPAELGDSAVYLCASSLTPSEQYFGPGTRLTVT.

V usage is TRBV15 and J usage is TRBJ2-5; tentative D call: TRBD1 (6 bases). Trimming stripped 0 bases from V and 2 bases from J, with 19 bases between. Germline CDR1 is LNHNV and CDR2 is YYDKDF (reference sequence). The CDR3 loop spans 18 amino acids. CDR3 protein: CATSRDLFTDRVQETQYF. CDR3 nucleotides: TGTGCCACCAGCAGAGACCTTTTTACGGACAGAGTTCAAGAGACCCAGTACTTC.

The CDR3 DNA is TGTGCCAGCAGCTTATCCCGAGGCTCTGGGGCCAACGTCCTGACTTTC. Its protein is CASSLSRGSGANVLTF. This rearrangement joins TRBV7-6 to TRBJ2-6; D ambiguous. The CDR3 length is 16 residues. CDR1 SGHVS and CDR2 FNYEAQ come from the germline V gene. V was trimmed by 2 bases and J by 0 bases, leaving 8 bases between them.

The CDR3: CASSLPGSGNTIYF. The CDR3 DNA sequence: TGTGCCAGCAGTTTACCAGGGTCGGGAAACACCATATATTTT. V gene TRBV28 combines with J gene TRBJ1-3, with D possibly TRBD1 on 5 matching bases. The CDR3 runs to 14 residues. CDR1 is MDHEN and CDR2 is SYDVKM in the germline V gene. V was pared by 2 bases and J by 4 bases, with 9 bases between.

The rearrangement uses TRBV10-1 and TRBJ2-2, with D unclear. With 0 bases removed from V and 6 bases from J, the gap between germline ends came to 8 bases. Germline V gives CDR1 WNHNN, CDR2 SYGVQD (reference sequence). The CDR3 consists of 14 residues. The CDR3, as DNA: TGCGCCAGCAGTGAGTCGGTGGCTCCCGGGGAGCTGTTTTTT. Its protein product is CASSESVAPGELFF.

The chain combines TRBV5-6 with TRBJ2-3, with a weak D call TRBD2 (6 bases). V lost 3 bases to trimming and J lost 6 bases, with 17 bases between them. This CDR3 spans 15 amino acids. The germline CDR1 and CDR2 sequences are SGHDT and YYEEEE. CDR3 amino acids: CASSWKPTSGDTQYF. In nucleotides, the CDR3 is TGTGCCAGCAGCTGGAAGCCCACAAGCGGGGATACGCAGTATTTT.

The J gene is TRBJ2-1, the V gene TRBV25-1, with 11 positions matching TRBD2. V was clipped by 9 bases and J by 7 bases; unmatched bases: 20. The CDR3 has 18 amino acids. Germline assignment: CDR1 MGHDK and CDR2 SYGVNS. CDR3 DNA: TGTGCCAGAGTGGGTTTGGGTAGCGGGAGGGTCTGGGTAAATGAGCAGTTCTTC. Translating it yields CARVGLGSGRVWVNEQFF.

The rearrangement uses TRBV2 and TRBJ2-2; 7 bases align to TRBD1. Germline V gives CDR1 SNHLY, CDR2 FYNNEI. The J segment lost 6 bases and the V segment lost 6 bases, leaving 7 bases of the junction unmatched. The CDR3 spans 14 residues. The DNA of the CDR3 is TGTGCCAGCAGCGCGACAGGGAAGGCCGGGGAGCTGTTTTTT. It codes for CASSATGKAGELFF.

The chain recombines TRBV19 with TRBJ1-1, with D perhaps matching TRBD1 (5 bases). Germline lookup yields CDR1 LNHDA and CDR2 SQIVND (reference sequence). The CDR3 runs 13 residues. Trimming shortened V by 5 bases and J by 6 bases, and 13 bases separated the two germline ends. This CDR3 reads CASSVGGWPEAFF. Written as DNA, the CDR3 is TGTGCCAGTAGTGTGGGGGGATGGCCTGAAGCTTTCTTT.

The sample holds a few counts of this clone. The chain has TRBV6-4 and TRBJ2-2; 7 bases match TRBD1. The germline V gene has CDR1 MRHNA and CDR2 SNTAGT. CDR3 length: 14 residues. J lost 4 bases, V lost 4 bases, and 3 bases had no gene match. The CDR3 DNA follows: TGTGCCAGCAGTGTAGCAGGGGGCACCGGGGAGCTGTTTTTT. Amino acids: CASSVAGGTGELFF.

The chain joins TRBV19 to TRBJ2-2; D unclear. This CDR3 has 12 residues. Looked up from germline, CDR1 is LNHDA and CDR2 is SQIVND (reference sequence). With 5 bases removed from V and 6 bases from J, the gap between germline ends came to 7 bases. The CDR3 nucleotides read TGTGCCAGTAGTGATTGGCCCGGGGAGCTGTTTTTT. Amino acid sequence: CASSDWPGELFF. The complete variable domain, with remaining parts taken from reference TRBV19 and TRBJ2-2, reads DGGITQSPKYLFRKEGQNVTLSCEQNLNHDAMYWYRQDPGQGLRLIYYSQIVNDFQKGDIAEGYSVSREKKESFPLTVTSAQKNPTAFYLCASSDWPGELFFGEGSRLTVL.

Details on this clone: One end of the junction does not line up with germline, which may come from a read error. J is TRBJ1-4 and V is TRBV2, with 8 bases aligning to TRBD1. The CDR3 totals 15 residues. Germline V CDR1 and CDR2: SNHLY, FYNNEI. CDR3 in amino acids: CASSEDRVVDEKLFF. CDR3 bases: TGTGCTAGCAGTGAGGACAGGGTGGTCGATGAAAAACTGTTTTTT.

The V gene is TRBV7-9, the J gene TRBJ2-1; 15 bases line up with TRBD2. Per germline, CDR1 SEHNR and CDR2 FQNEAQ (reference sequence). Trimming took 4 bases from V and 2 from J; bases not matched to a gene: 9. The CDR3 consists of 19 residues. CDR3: CASSSPRTSGRDTYNEQFF. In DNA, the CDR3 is TGTGCCAGCAGCTCGCCCCGGACTAGCGGGAGGGATACCTACAATGAGCAGTTCTTC. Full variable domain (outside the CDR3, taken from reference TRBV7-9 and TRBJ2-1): DTGVSQNPRHKITKRGQNVTFRCDPISEHNRLYWYRQTLGQGPEFLTYFQNEAQLEKSRLLSDRFSAERPKGSFSTLEIQRTEQGDSAMYLCASSSPRTSGRDTYNEQFFGPGTRLTVL.

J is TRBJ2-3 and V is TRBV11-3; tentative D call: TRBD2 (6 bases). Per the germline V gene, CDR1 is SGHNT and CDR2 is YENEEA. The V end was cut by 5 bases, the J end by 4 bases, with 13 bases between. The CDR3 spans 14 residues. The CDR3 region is CASSLGTVADTQYF. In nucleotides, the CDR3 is TGTGCCAGCAGCCTCGGGACTGTTGCAGATACGCAGTATTTT. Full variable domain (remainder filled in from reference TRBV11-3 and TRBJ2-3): EAGVVQSPRYKIIEKKQPVAFWCNPISGHNTLYWYLQNLGQGPELLIRYENEEAVDDSQLPKDRFSAERLKGVDSTLKIQPAELGDSAVYLCASSLGTVADTQYFGPGTRLTVL.

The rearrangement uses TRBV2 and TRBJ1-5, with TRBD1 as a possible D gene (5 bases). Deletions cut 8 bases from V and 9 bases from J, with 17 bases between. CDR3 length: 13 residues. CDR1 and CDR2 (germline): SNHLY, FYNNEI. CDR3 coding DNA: TGTGCCAGCGGCCTAGGGGCAGTATCGCCCCAGCATTTT. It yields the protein CASGLGAVSPQHF.

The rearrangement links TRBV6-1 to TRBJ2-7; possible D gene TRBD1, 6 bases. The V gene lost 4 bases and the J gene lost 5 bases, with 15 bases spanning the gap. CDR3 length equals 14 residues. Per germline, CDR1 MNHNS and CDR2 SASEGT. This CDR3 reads CASSGTGTSNEQYF. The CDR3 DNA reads TGTGCCAGCAGTGGAACCGGGACATCTAACGAGCAGTACTTC.